This T cell receptor beta chain was sequenced for a study of CD8 T cells in Susac syndrome. About 0.5 to 1 ug RNA was reverse transcribed with random hexamers. TCRdb independently ran MiXCR on the immunoSEQ multiplex PCR reads; one entry per CDR3 protein. Seen here are 80,000 to 95,000 distinct CDR3 sequences, about 94% observed once, and the top ten hold approximately 0.94%. The CDR3 is 15 residues long. V was pared by 1 base and J by 4 bases, with 11 bases between. CDR1 is SEHNR, CDR2 FQNEAQ, per germline (reference sequence). The chain employs TRBV7-9 and TRBJ2-1, with TRBD1 as a possible D gene (5 bases). Input material: CD8+ T cells from PBMCs. The source of this sequence is a human donor with Susac syndrome. In nucleotides, the CDR3 is TGTGCCAGCAGCTTAGGGGCAGGGATTTACAATGAGCAGTTCTTC. This codes for CASSLGAGIYNEQFF.